These 30 T cell receptor beta chains originate from one sample sequenced in a study of human thymus T cells. Thymic material originated from resections removed in the course of corrective heart surgery. Repertoires were generated with immunoSEQ multiplex PCR, while TCRdb's copy carries only in-frame clones and drops some. This sample carries about 78,000 clones, nearly 98% of them seen once, and the ten largest clones take under 0.035%. Sequencing used thymus tissue. The source of these receptors is a boy in the first two years of life with a congenital heart defect but otherwise immunologically healthy.

The V and J genes are TRBV5-6 and TRBJ1-6; TRBD1 might be the D (6 bases). Germline V gives CDR1 SGHDT, CDR2 YYEEEE. The ends were cut back, 4 bases at V and 4 bases at J, with 18 bases in the middle. The CDR3 consists of 17 residues. The CDR3 region has the DNA TGTGCCAGCAGCCAACAACAGGGTCTGGGATATAATTCACCCCTCCACTTT. Amino acid sequence: CASSQQQGLGYNSPLHF. The complete variable domain, with remaining parts taken from reference TRBV5-6 and TRBJ1-6, reads DAGVTQSPTHLIKTRGQQVTLRCSPKSGHDTVSWYQQALGQGPQFIFQYYEEEERQRGNFPDRFSGHQFPNYSSELNVNALLLGDSALYLCASSQQQGLGYNSPLHFGNGTRLTVT.

The chain employs TRBV27 and TRBJ2-7; 9 nucleotides line up with TRBD1. The CDR3 is made up of 17 amino acids. V gave up 3 bases and J gave up 2 bases; unmatched junction bases: 11. Looked up from germline, CDR1 is MNHEY and CDR2 is SMNVEV (reference sequence). CDR3 loop: CASSFLMSGQGPYEQYF. In DNA, the CDR3 is TGTGCCAGCAGTTTCCTCATGTCAGGACAGGGGCCCTACGAGCAGTACTTC.

The genes are TRBV28 and TRBJ1-1; D unresolved. Trimming shortened V by 7 bases and J by 3 bases, and 15 bases separated the two germline ends. The CDR3 is 14 amino acids. Germline V gene data show CDR1 as MDHEN and CDR2 as SYDVKM. The DNA for the CDR3 is TGTGCCAGCATTAAGTCCGGGAGGGACACTGAAGCTTTCTTT. Translating it yields CASIKSGRDTEAFF. The full variable domain, in which reference TRBV28 and TRBJ1-1 provide the parts outside the CDR3, is DVKVTQSSRYLVKRTGEKVFLECVQDMDHENMFWYRQDPGLGLRLIYFSYDVKMKEKGDIPEGYSVSREKKERFSLILESASTNQTSMYLCASIKSGRDTEAFFGQGTRLTVV.

This clone was observed a handful of times. This CDR3 reads CASSSNRREIRGYGYTF. The CDR3 nucleotides are TGTGCCAGCAGCTCAAACAGGAGGGAGATTCGGGGCTATGGCTACACCTTC. J is TRBJ1-2 and V is TRBV5-5, with a tentative D call TRBD1 (5 bases). Deletions cut 3 bases from V and 4 bases from J, with 22 bases between. Germline CDR1 and CDR2: SGHKS and YYEKEE (reference sequence). This CDR3 has 17 amino acids. Full variable domain (outside the CDR3, taken from reference TRBV5-5 and TRBJ1-2): DAGVTQSPTHLIKTRGQQVTLRCSPISGHKSVSWYQQVLGQGPQFIFQYYEKEERGRGNFPDRFSARQFPNYSSELNVNALLLGDSALYLCASSSNRREIRGYGYTFGSGTRLTVV.

The J gene is TRBJ1-5, the V gene TRBV5-8; TRBD1 matches at 7 bases. With 1 base clipped from V and 0 bases from J, the junction kept 13 bases outside the gene matches. This CDR3 has 19 residues. Germline values: CDR1 SGHTS, CDR2 YDEGEE. The CDR3 DNA reads TGTGCCAGCAGCTTGCGCCGGGACAGCGTACGGGATAGCAATCAGCCCCAGCATTTT. Translated, it gives CASSLRRDSVRDSNQPQHF. Supplemented by reference TRBV5-8 and TRBJ1-5, the full variable domain reads EAGVTQSPTHLIKTRGQQATLRCSPISGHTSVYWYQQALGLGLQFLLWYDEGEERNRGNFPPRFSGRQFPNYSSELNVNALELEDSALYLCASSLRRDSVRDSNQPQHFGDGTRLSIL.

The DNA of the CDR3 is TGCGCCAGCAGCCCCAGAGGAAGGCGGGAGTTATACGAGCAGTACTTC. Translating it yields CASSPRGRRELYEQYF. The chain joins TRBV5-1 to TRBJ2-7; TRBD2 matches 7 bases. The CDR3 consists of 16 residues. V gave up 4 bases and J gave up 4 bases; unmatched junction bases: 14. Germline V gene lookup returns CDR1 SGHRS and CDR2 YFSETQ.

The J gene is TRBJ2-2, the V gene TRBV11-3; D unresolved. The germline CDR1 and CDR2 sequences are SGHNT and YENEEA. Trimming removed 6 bases from V and 2 bases from J, with 4 bases in between. The CDR3 spans 12 residues. The CDR3, as DNA: TGTGCCAGCAGTCTCAACACCGGGGAGCTGTTTTTT. Residues: CASSLNTGELFF.

This sequence joins TRBV7-2 and TRBJ2-5, with 9 bases matching TRBD2. The CDR3 covers 18 residues. Germline V gene lookup returns CDR1 SGHTA and CDR2 FQGNSA. The J segment lost 3 bases and the V segment lost 0 bases, leaving 11 bases of the junction unmatched. CDR3 DNA: TGTGCCAGCAGCTTAGCCCAACGCGGGGGGGCGGCGGAAGAGACCCAGTACTTC. Protein product: CASSLAQRGGAAEETQYF.

The rearrangement uses TRBV6-1 and TRBJ2-7; perhaps TRBD1 as D (6 bases). The CDR3 runs 14 residues. The V gene lost 7 bases and the J gene lost 3 bases, with 16 bases spanning the gap. Germline V gene sequence: CDR1 MNHNS, CDR2 SASEGT. As DNA, the CDR3 is TGTGCCAGCAAGTCAAGGGGGAAAGACTACGAGCAGTACTTC. Translated, it gives CASKSRGKDYEQYF.

The chain recombines TRBV18 with TRBJ2-1, with 11 bases fitting TRBD1. V was clipped by 3 bases and J by 6 bases; unmatched bases: 16. Germline CDR1 is KGHSH and CDR2 is LQKENI. The CDR3 extends over 19 amino acids. The CDR3 here is CASSPGTGGAPMTPNEQFF. The CDR3 coding sequence is TGTGCCAGCTCACCCGGGACAGGGGGGGCCCCAATGACTCCCAATGAGCAGTTCTTC.

The chain links TRBV29-1 to TRBJ2-3, with D perhaps assigned TRBD1 or TRBD2 (5 bases each). The germline gives CDR1 SQVTM, CDR2 ANQGSEA. The length of the CDR3 is 16 residues. V was trimmed by 0 bases and J by 4 bases, leaving 17 bases between them. The CDR3 DNA reads as TGCAGCGTTGAAGAACCTGGGGGATCAGGATCAGATACGCAGTATTTT. Translation: CSVEEPGGSGSDTQYF.

The V call is TRBV6-6, the J call TRBJ2-1, with 8 bases that match TRBD1. V was clipped by 5 bases and J by 0 bases; unmatched bases: 3. Germline CDR1 reads MNHNY; CDR2 reads SVGAGI (reference sequence). CDR3 length: 15 amino acids. The CDR3 DNA sequence: TGTGCCAGCAGTCGCGACAGGGGCTCCTACAATGAGCAGTTCTTC. Translation: CASSRDRGSYNEQFF.

This sequence joins TRBV25-1 and TRBJ2-3, with TRBD1 as a possible D gene (5 bases). Deletions cut 2 bases from V and 3 bases from J, with 15 bases between. Germline-derived CDR1 and CDR2 are MGHDK and SYGVNS. This CDR3 region has 16 residues. CDR3 protein: CASSEQKGFQTDTQYF. In nucleotides, the CDR3 is TGTGCCAGCAGTGAACAAAAGGGGTTCCAGACAGATACGCAGTATTTT.

This rearrangement joins TRBV10-3 to TRBJ2-3; D may be TRBD2 (6 bases). The length of the CDR3 is 15 residues. Trimming took off 4 bases at V and 4 bases at J, with 15 bases between the two ends. Germline lookup yields CDR1 ENHRY and CDR2 SYGVKD. The CDR3 protein is CAISGGDLGSDTQYF. CDR3 nucleotide sequence: TGTGCCATCAGTGGGGGGGACTTGGGCTCAGATACGCAGTATTTT.

The rearrangement links TRBV18 to TRBJ1-1; 7 bases fit TRBD1. CDR3 length: 17 amino acids. Per germline, CDR1 KGHSH and CDR2 LQKENI. Unmatched junction bases numbered 17, after V lost 3 bases and J lost 7 bases. The CDR3: CASSPGASAGQLNEAFF. In DNA, the CDR3 is TGTGCCAGCTCACCTGGGGCGAGTGCGGGACAGCTTAATGAAGCTTTCTTT.

V usage is TRBV4-1 and J usage is TRBJ1-1; 9 nucleotides align to TRBD1. Germline V CDR1 and CDR2: MGHRA, YSYEKL. Trimming at V came to 5 bases and at J to 4 bases, leaving 11 bases not matched to a gene. CDR3 length equals 16 residues. CDR3 DNA: TGCGCCAGCAGCGCACAGGGGGCTCGTGGGGGCACTGAAGCTTTCTTT. As protein: CASSAQGARGGTEAFF.

The rearrangement uses TRBV28 and TRBJ2-7, with a tentative D call TRBD2 (6 bases). This CDR3 spans 14 amino acids. The germline V gene encodes CDR1 MDHEN and CDR2 SYDVKM. The V gene lost 4 bases and the J gene lost 1 base, with 11 bases spanning the gap. CDR3 protein: CASSYNGGSYEQYF. In nucleotides, the CDR3 is TGTGCCAGCAGTTATAATGGAGGGTCCTACGAGCAGTACTTC.

This rearrangement joins TRBV7-2 to TRBJ1-5; the D is unclear. In germline, CDR1 is SGHTA, CDR2 FQGNSA. Between the trimmed V and J ends, which lost 3 bases and 4 bases, there was a span of 19 bases. The CDR3 is 17 residues long. The CDR3 DNA reads TGTGCCAGCAGCTTGGCGGGCTCGGCCGCGGGGAATCAGCCCCAGCATTTT. Translation: CASSLAGSAAGNQPQHF.

CDR3 nucleotides: TGTGCCAGCTCACCACCTGAAATTGGAGGGACAGGGGATTCCCCCGGCTACGAGCAGTACTTC. It encodes CASSPPEIGGTGDSPGYEQYF. The chain employs TRBV18 and TRBJ2-7; TRBD1 agrees at 10 bases. The junction had 20 bases not matched to a gene; V was cut back by 0 bases and J by 3 bases. The CDR3 totals 21 residues. In germline, CDR1 is KGHSH, CDR2 LQKENI.

The V call is TRBV7-9, the J call TRBJ1-1; no definite D call. This CDR3 is built from 16 residues. V was clipped by 4 bases and J by 1 base, with 16 bases between them. The germline CDR1 and CDR2 sequences are SEHNR and FQNEAQ (reference sequence). CDR3 residues: CASSSRRPTPNTEAFF. CDR3 DNA sequence: TGTGCCAGCAGCTCCCGGAGGCCGACCCCGAACACTGAAGCTTTCTTT.

The V call is TRBV7-3, the J call TRBJ1-2; D is perhaps TRBD1 (6 bases). The CDR3 has 15 amino acids. The V gene lost 5 bases and the J gene lost 7 bases, with 20 bases spanning the gap. CDR1 is SGHTA, CDR2 FQGTGA, per germline. The CDR3 sequence is CASSPHRGAGGGYTF. Here the CDR3 DNA reads TGTGCCAGCAGCCCCCACCGGGGGGCTGGCGGTGGCTACACCTTC.

V gene TRBV11-3 combines with J gene TRBJ2-3, with 9 bases that match TRBD2. The CDR3 consists of 17 residues. Germline V gives CDR1 SGHNT, CDR2 YENEEA. The ends lost 5 bases at V and 9 bases at J; junction bases unmatched: 18. The CDR3 sequence: CASSPGGAGGPEGTQYF. The CDR3 nucleotides are TGTGCCAGCAGCCCCGGGGGGGCGGGAGGGCCGGAAGGCACGCAGTATTTT. Drawing the rest from reference TRBV11-3 and TRBJ2-3, the complete variable domain is EAGVVQSPRYKIIEKKQPVAFWCNPISGHNTLYWYLQNLGQGPELLIRYENEEAVDDSQLPKDRFSAERLKGVDSTLKIQPAELGDSAVYLCASSPGGAGGPEGTQYFGPGTRLTVL.

The rearrangement links TRBV12-5 to TRBJ1-5; 10 nucleotides agree with TRBD1. The germline V gene has CDR1 LGHNT and CDR2 FRNRAP. V dropped 5 bases and J dropped 6; count of bases not matched to a gene: 13. The CDR3 is 17 amino acids. The chain's CDR3 is CASGLGTGATRGQPQHF. CDR3 bases: TGTGCTAGTGGTCTAGGGACAGGGGCGACTCGGGGTCAGCCCCAGCATTTT.

V usage is TRBV25-1 and J usage is TRBJ2-1; 8 nucleotides match TRBD2. The J segment lost 0 bases and the V segment lost 1 base, leaving 5 bases of the junction unmatched. CDR3 length equals 17 residues. Germline CDR1 and CDR2: MGHDK and SYGVNS. Here the CDR3 reads CASSELSGSDSYNEQFF. Here the CDR3 DNA reads TGTGCCAGCAGTGAATTAAGCGGGAGTGACTCCTACAATGAGCAGTTCTTC.

CDR3 sequence: CASVRYGNQPQHF. The DNA of the CDR3 is TGTGCCAGCGTGAGGTACGGCAATCAGCCCCAGCATTTT. The rearrangement links TRBV2 to TRBJ1-5, with D uncertain. This CDR3 comprises 13 residues. The V end lost 8 bases, the J end lost 2 bases, and 10 bases lay between the germline ends. Per the germline V gene, CDR1 is SNHLY and CDR2 is FYNNEI. Combining the CDR3 with reference TRBV2 and TRBJ1-5 gives the whole variable domain EPEVTQTPSHQVTQMGQEVILRCVPISNHLYFYWYRQILGQKVEFLVSFYNNEISEKSEIFDDQFSVERPDGSNFTLKIRSTKLEDSAMYFCASVRYGNQPQHFGDGTRLSIL.

V and J are TRBV6-5 and TRBJ2-3; 7 bases agree with TRBD2. Germline CDR1 reads MNHEY; CDR2 reads SVGAGI. Trimming took 7 bases from V and 3 from J; bases not matched to a gene: 4. The CDR3 runs to 13 residues. CDR3 sequence (DNA): TGTGCCAGCATCGGGGGGAGGACAGATACGCAGTATTTT. Translating it yields CASIGGRTDTQYF.

With regard to this clone: This CDR3 is also generated by other DNA sequences in the sample. The V gene is TRBV28, the J gene TRBJ1-1; D unresolved. V gave up 2 bases and J gave up 11 bases, with 21 bases separating them. Germline V CDR1 and CDR2: MDHEN, SYDVKM. This CDR3 has 15 residues. The CDR3 DNA follows: TGTGCCAGCAGTTTACCCCCTCCACATGCTCCTAGGGCTTTCTTT. Translating it yields CASSLPPPHAPRAFF.

The gene calls are TRBV5-1 and TRBJ2-7, with TRBD1 as a possible D gene (6 bases). The CDR3 extends over 14 amino acids. Trimming cost V 0 bases and J 6 bases, with 13 bases left between them. The germline V gene has CDR1 SGHRS and CDR2 YFSETQ. CDR3 in amino acids: CASSLGAYRVEQYF. CDR3 sequence (DNA): TGCGCCAGCAGCTTGGGCGCCTACAGGGTCGAGCAGTACTTC.

CDR3 in DNA: TGCGCCAGCAGCTTCCCTCTAGCGGGAGGGCCGAATACGCAGTATTTT. It translates to CASSFPLAGGPNTQYF. The rearrangement uses TRBV5-1 and TRBJ2-3, with 12 bases matching TRBD2. Germline assignment: CDR1 SGHRS and CDR2 YFSETQ. CDR3 size: 16 residues. Trimming cost V 2 bases and J 7 bases; bases outside gene matches: 8.

The chain employs TRBV14 and TRBJ2-5, with unresolved D. Trimming took off 4 bases at V and 2 bases at J, with 8 bases between the two ends. Looked up from germline, CDR1 is SGHDN and CDR2 is FVKESK. There are 13 residues in the CDR3. The CDR3 spells CASSPGLQETQYF. The CDR3 DNA is TGTGCCAGCAGCCCGGGTCTTCAAGAGACCCAGTACTTC.